The sequence of this TCR beta chain was determined in a study of T cells in Graves' hyperthyroidism and ophthalmopathy. General study findings and limits: A 13 V-J signature model discriminated ophthalmopathy versus stable hyperthyroidism. Most thyroid clonotypes with frequency above 0.001 were detected in blood.

This clonotype occurred many times. Its antigen is still unknown. Clinical symptoms, serum thyroxine, TRAb, thyroid ultrasound and orbital computed tomography established diagnosis. There are 13 residues in the CDR3. Trimming pared 6 bases from V and 3 bases from J, leaving 12 bases between. RNA transcripts provided the source from which TCR beta CDR3 regions were amplified. First-round RT-PCR with HTBI primers amplified the TCR CDR3 region. TCRdb passed the multiplex PCR reads through MiXCR, listing each CDR3 protein once. The sample gives about 200,000 distinct CDR3 sequences, about a sixth of which show up once; roughly 55% is in the top ten.

This rearrangement joins TRBV12-3 or TRBV12-4 to TRBJ2-7; tentative D call: TRBD2 (6 bases). Material: blood. This receptor was taken from a woman aged 50 to 60 with Graves' hyperthyroidism. This chain's CDR3 is CASRRDQHYEQYF. CDR3 nucleotide sequence: TGTGCCAGCAGGCGGGACCAACACTACGAGCAGTACTTC.